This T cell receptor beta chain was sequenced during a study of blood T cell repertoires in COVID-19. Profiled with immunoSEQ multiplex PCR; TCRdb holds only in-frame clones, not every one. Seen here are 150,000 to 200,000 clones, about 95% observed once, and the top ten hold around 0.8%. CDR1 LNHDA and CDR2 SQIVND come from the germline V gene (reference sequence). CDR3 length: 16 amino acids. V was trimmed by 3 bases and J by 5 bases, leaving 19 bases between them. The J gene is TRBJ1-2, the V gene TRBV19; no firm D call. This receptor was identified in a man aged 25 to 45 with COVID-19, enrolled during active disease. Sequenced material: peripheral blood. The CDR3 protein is CASSIPGSRADYGYTF. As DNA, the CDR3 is TGTGCCAGTAGTATCCCAGGATCCCGAGCCGATTATGGCTACACCTTC.